Each of the 22 T cell receptor beta chains below was sequenced from the same sample in a study of T cell repertoires in aging, cancer and after chemotherapy. Amplification of TCR beta used genomic DNA extracted from peripheral blood. Multiplex touch-down PCR with TRB-A/B primers amplified rearranged V-D-J TRB sequences. One entry per CDR3 protein results from TCRdb running MiXCR on the multiplex PCR reads. Of around 2,000 distinct CDR3 sequences listed, roughly 15% were seen once; the top ten hold roughly 4.5%. Source material: blood. These receptors all stem from a human donor with a solid tumor.

Relative to its sample, this clonotype is medium-sized (0.01 to 0.1%). This chain connects TRBV6-2 or TRBV6-3 to TRBJ2-6, with D uncertain. The CDR3 totals 14 residues. Between the trimmed V and J ends, which lost 2 bases and 0 bases, there was a span of 2 bases. CDR1 and CDR2 from the germline V gene are MNHEY and SVGEGT. As DNA, the CDR3 is TGTGCCAGCAGTTACAGCTCTGGGGCCAACGTCCTGACTTTC. Its protein is CASSYSSGANVLTF.

The genes are TRBV18 and TRBJ2-7; weak D call: TRBD1 (5 bases). This CDR3 spans 12 amino acids. The V end lost 4 bases, the J end lost 3 bases, and 7 bases lay between the germline ends. Germline values: CDR1 KGHSH, CDR2 LQKENI. The DNA of the CDR3 is TGTGCCAGCTCACAGACAGTCTACGAGCAGTACTTC. As protein: CASSQTVYEQYF.

Judged by abundance, this clonotype is medium-sized. V and J are TRBV28 and TRBJ2-1; 8 positions agree with TRBD2. From germline, CDR1 is MDHEN and CDR2 SYDVKM. The CDR3 runs 12 residues. The junction had 4 bases not matched to a gene; V was cut back by 3 bases and J by 12 bases. CDR3 in amino acids: CASSFRLAGQFF. The CDR3 DNA reads as TGTGCCAGCAGTTTCCGCCTAGCGGGGCAGTTCTTC.

This clonotype was observed a few times. This sequence joins TRBV20-1 and TRBJ1-1; no definite D call. CDR3 length equals 12 residues. V lost 6 bases and J lost 5, with 13 bases in between. Germline V CDR1 and CDR2: DFQATT, SNEGSKA (reference sequence). This CDR3 reads CSATVGGTEAFF. In nucleotides, the CDR3 is TGCAGTGCAACTGTGGGTGGGACTGAAGCTTTCTTT.

The chain recombines TRBV6-2 or TRBV6-3 with TRBJ2-1, with D maybe TRBD2 (5 bases). Looked up from germline, CDR1 is MNHEY and CDR2 is SVGEGT. The CDR3 runs to 14 residues. Trimming shortened V by 7 bases and J by 3 bases, and 13 bases separated the two germline ends. CDR3 nucleotides: TGTGCCAGCACCGGGAACCGTCTCTACAATGAGCAGTTCTTC. Encoded protein: CASTGNRLYNEQFF.

This sequence joins TRBV27 and TRBJ1-5; TRBD1 matches 10 bases. The CDR3 spans 15 residues. V gave up 5 bases and J gave up 1 base; unmatched junction bases: 2. CDR1 and CDR2 from the germline V gene are MNHEY and SMNVEV (reference sequence). The CDR3 coding sequence is TGTGCCAGCAGTCTGGGACAGGGGAGCAATCAGCCCCAGCATTTT. This translates into CASSLGQGSNQPQHF.

This clonotype has more than one count but fewer than ten. This rearrangement joins TRBV5-1 to TRBJ2-1, with D possibly TRBD2 on 6 matching bases. The CDR3 is made up of 14 amino acids. V was clipped by 0 bases and J by 7 bases, with 11 bases between them. Germline-derived CDR1 and CDR2 are SGHRS and YFSETQ. The CDR3 DNA is TGCGCCAGCAGCTTGGCCGGGGGTCGGAATGAGCAGTTCTTC. Its translation is CASSLAGGRNEQFF.

This clonotype is judged medium-sized. The rearrangement uses TRBV27 and TRBJ1-5; TRBD1 might be the D (5 bases). CDR3 length equals 14 residues. V was clipped by 2 bases and J by 7 bases, with 12 bases between them. Germline CDR1 reads MNHEY; CDR2 reads SMNVEV (reference sequence). The CDR3 sequence: CASSLTQGGQPQHF. The CDR3 DNA reads TGTGCCAGCAGTTTAACGCAGGGTGGGCAGCCCCAGCATTTT.

The genes are TRBV5-4 and TRBJ1-1; 7 bases are a match to TRBD1. Germline V gives CDR1 SGHNT, CDR2 YYREEE (reference sequence). V lost 0 bases, J lost 4 bases, and 6 bases stayed unmatched. This CDR3 contains 15 residues. Here the CDR3 DNA reads TGTGCCAGCAGCTTGGCAGGGGGAGAGGGCACTGAAGCTTTCTTT. This encodes CASSLAGGEGTEAFF.

This clonotype is classed as medium-sized (0.01 to 0.1%). The gene calls are TRBV6-2 or TRBV6-3 and TRBJ2-5; D remains unclear. CDR1 is MNHEY and CDR2 is SVGEGT in the germline V gene. Trimming removed 8 bases at V and 5 bases at J, with 6 bases between. CDR3 length equals 10 residues. The DNA for the CDR3 is TGTGCCAGCTCCCAGGAGACCCAGTACTTC. This encodes CASSQETQYF.

By share, this clonotype ranks as medium-sized (0.01 to 0.1%). The rearrangement joins TRBV27 to TRBJ1-6; TRBD1 might be the D (6 bases). The CDR3 consists of 17 residues. Trimming took off 3 bases at V and 7 bases at J, with 19 bases between the two ends. CDR1 and CDR2 (germline): MNHEY, SMNVEV (reference sequence). The CDR3 region is CASSFYLGAGENSPLHF. The DNA for the CDR3 is TGTGCCAGCAGTTTCTATCTAGGGGCAGGGGAGAATTCACCCCTCCACTTT.

Within the sample, this clonotype is large. The J gene is TRBJ1-1, the V gene TRBV19, with D perhaps matching TRBD1 (5 bases). V was pared by 7 bases and J by 0 bases, with 9 bases between. The V gene's germline CDR1 is LNHDA and CDR2 SQIVND (reference sequence). The CDR3 totals 13 residues. In nucleotides, the CDR3 is TGTGCCAGTAAGGGCAGGGTGAACACTGAAGCTTTCTTT. Translated: CASKGRVNTEAFF.

Regarding this clonotype: Possible read error: a much larger clone is one base away. The chain has TRBV27 and TRBJ2-7, with D perhaps TRBD2 (6 bases). CDR1 MNHEY and CDR2 SMNVEV come from the germline V gene (reference sequence). CDR3 size: 14 residues. The CDR3, as DNA: TGTGCCAGCAGTTTTAGCGGTAGCTCCTACGAGAAGTACTTC. Translating it yields CASSFSGSSYEKYF.

J is TRBJ2-1 and V is TRBV6-2 or TRBV6-3; the match to TRBD2 covers 14 bases. The CDR3 loop spans 16 amino acids. Germline V gives CDR1 MNHEY, CDR2 SVGEGT. With V trimmed by 10 bases and J by 9 bases, 14 bases remained unmatched. CDR3 loop: CATLTGGTSGSREQFF. The CDR3 DNA sequence: TGTGCCACCCTCACGGGGGGGACTAGCGGGAGTCGTGAGCAGTTCTTC.

By its share, this clonotype is medium-sized (0.01 to 0.1%). V gene TRBV27 combines with J gene TRBJ2-1; 9 bases agree with TRBD2. V was clipped by 3 bases and J by 3 bases; unmatched bases: 3. CDR3 length: 15 residues. Germline CDR1 and CDR2: MNHEY and SMNVEV (reference sequence). DNA of the CDR3: TGTGCCAGCAGTTTGGGCGGGAGGGTCTACAATGAGCAGTTCTTC. As protein: CASSLGGRVYNEQFF.

Sample share makes this clonotype medium-sized (0.01 to 0.1%). V and J are TRBV6-2 or TRBV6-3 and TRBJ2-7; 7 bases map to TRBD2. The ends lost 9 bases at V and 0 bases at J; junction bases unmatched: 8. In germline, CDR1 is MNHEY, CDR2 SVGEGT. The CDR3 spans 14 residues. The chain's CDR3 is CASKSGGSSYEQYF. CDR3 DNA sequence: TGTGCCAGTAAATCAGGCGGGAGCTCCTACGAGCAGTACTTC.

Regarding this clonotype: A much larger clone is a single base away; this may be a read error. The chain is built from TRBV6-5 and TRBJ2-1, with a tentative D call TRBD2 (6 bases). The V end was cut by 6 bases, the J end by 5 bases, with 11 bases between. The germline V gene encodes CDR1 MNHEY and CDR2 SVGAGI. CDR3 length: 13 residues. The CDR3 DNA sequence: TGTGCCAGCAGGAAAGGAGGGGACAATGAGCAGTTCTTC. Its translation: CASRKGGDNEQFF.

This clonotype is large. The chain employs TRBV7-2 and TRBJ2-3; no clear D gene. Trimming cost V 5 bases and J 6 bases, with 9 bases left between them. CDR3 size: 12 residues. The V gene's germline CDR1 is SGHTA and CDR2 FQGNSA. CDR3 amino acids: CASSPGWDTQYF. The CDR3 bases are TGTGCCAGCAGCCCCGGGTGGGATACGCAGTATTTT.

Relative to its sample, this clonotype is large. The chain couples TRBV29-1 to TRBJ1-1, with 8 positions matching TRBD1. With V trimmed by 7 bases and J by 3 bases, 13 bases remained unmatched. CDR3 length: 15 residues. CDR1 is SQVTM, CDR2 ANQGSEA, per germline. The CDR3: CSGQKGPTGDTEAFF. The CDR3 DNA follows: TGCAGCGGCCAGAAGGGACCGACAGGGGACACTGAAGCTTTCTTT.

The table lists this clonotype with a few counts. The chain has TRBV4-3 and TRBJ2-1; 9 bases match TRBD2. The V gene end was trimmed by 4 bases and the J gene end by 8 bases; junction bases not matched to a gene: 9. The CDR3 spans 15 residues. From germline, CDR1 is LGHNA and CDR2 YSLEER. In nucleotides, the CDR3 is TGCGCCAGCAGCCCTTTGGCGGGAGGGTGGTATGAGCAGTTCTTC. This codes for CASSPLAGGWYEQFF.

This clonotype appeared a few times. The chain's CDR3 is CASSQAGVGTDTQYF. For the CDR3, the DNA is TGTGCCAGCAGCCAAGCGGGGGTGGGCACAGATACGCAGTATTTT. This chain links TRBV11-3 with TRBJ2-3; 8 positions agree with TRBD2. The V and J ends lost 5 bases and 1 base, in that order; junction bases with no gene match: 5. Per germline, CDR1 SGHNT and CDR2 YENEEA. The CDR3 contains 15 residues.

This clonotype has just a few counts. The chain recombines TRBV5-1 with TRBJ1-3; TRBD1 matches 12 bases. This CDR3 is 19 amino acids long. Germline CDR1 is SGHRS and CDR2 is YFSETQ. Losses at the gene ends were 4 bases for V and 1 base for J; bases not matched to a gene: 12. The CDR3 loop is CASSRMASGQGASGNTIYF. As DNA, the CDR3 is TGCGCCAGCAGCCGGATGGCCTCGGGACAGGGGGCTTCTGGAAACACCATATATTTT.